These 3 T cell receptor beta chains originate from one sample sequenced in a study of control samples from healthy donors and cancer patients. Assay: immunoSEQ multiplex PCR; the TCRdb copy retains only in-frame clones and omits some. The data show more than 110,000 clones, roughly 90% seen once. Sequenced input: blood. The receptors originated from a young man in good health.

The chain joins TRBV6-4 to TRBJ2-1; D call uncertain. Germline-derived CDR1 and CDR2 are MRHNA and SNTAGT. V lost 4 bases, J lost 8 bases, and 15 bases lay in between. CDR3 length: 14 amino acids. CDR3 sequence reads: CASSVSSTHDEQFF. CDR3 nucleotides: TGTGCCAGCAGTGTCTCGTCTACTCACGATGAGCAGTTCTTC.

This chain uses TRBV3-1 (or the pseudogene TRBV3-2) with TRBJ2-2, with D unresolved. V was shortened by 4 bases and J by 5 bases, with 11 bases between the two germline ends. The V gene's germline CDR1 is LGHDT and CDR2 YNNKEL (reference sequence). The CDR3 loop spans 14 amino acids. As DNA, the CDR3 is TGTGCCAGCAGCCGAGATATGGGTACCGGGGAGCTGTTTTTT. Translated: CASSRDMGTGELFF.

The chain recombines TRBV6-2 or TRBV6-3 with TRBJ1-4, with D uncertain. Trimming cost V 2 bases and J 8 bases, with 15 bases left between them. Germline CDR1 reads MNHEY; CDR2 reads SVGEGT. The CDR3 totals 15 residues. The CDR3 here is CASSYTSEGGEKLFF. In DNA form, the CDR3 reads TGTGCCAGCAGTTACACGTCAGAGGGCGGAGAAAAACTGTTTTTT.